The rows below give T cell receptor beta chains drawn from one sample of a study of blood T cells in healthy people across ages. TCRdb re-derived calls from the 5' RACE reads in MiXCR, one entry per CDR3 protein. The sample yields 900,000 to 950,000 distinct CDR3 sequences, roughly 28% seen once. These same records also appear under a second study, on T cells of mothers and their children.

Sequencing was performed on blood. All receptors derive from a middle-aged woman in good health. Each CDR3 is given with its conserved first and last residue. Each record gives: clone size, D gene, V gene, J gene, CDR3 DNA, CDR3 protein. D genes are given only for firm matches. Size tells how often a clone was seen (once, few, many) or the class of an expanded clone, and some rows leave it out.

>-|-|TRBV28|TRBJ2-2
TGTGCCAGCATTTCAGCGAACACCGGGGAGCTGTTTTTT
CASISANTGELFF
>-|-|TRBV28|TRBJ2-3
TGTGCCAGCAGTTTAAACGGACAACGAGATACGCAGTATTTT
CASSLNGQRDTQYF
>few|-|TRBV9|TRBJ2-3
TGTGCCAGCAGCGTATGGAGCCTTAGCACAGATACGCAGTATTTT
CASSVWSLSTDTQYF
>few|-|TRBV28|TRBJ1-2
TGTGCCAGCAGTTCGTCCGGGACGGCCTACTATGGCTACACCTTC
CASSSSGTAYYGYTF
>many|-|TRBV20-1|TRBJ2-7
TGCAGTGCTAGACCGACTCGGAGCGAGCAGTACTTC
CSARPTRSEQYF
>-|-|TRBV5-8|TRBJ2-2
TGTGCCAGCAGCTTGGGGGCGGAGAGGGAGCTGTTTTTT
CASSLGAERELFF
>-|-|TRBV7-9|TRBJ2-3
TGCACCTTGGAGGGGGACGGCACAGATACGCAGTATTTT
CTLEGDGTDTQYF
>many|TRBD1|TRBV7-6|TRBJ1-1
TGTGCCAGCGGGGGGACAGGCTCCATGAACACTGAAGCTTTCTTT
CASGGTGSMNTEAFF
>-|-|TRBV14|TRBJ2-2
TGTGCCAGCAGCCAAGACCGGAGGAGGCTGTTTTTT
CASSQDRRRLFF
>-|TRBD2|TRBV5-1|TRBJ2-3
TGCGCCAGCCTCCCTTCCAAGCGGGGGAGCACAGATACGCAGTATTTT
CASLPSKRGSTDTQYF
>-|-|TRBV4-1|TRBJ2-7
TGCGCCAGCAGGGAGCAAGAGGGGGGCACCACCTACGAGCAGTACTTC
CASREQEGGTTYEQYF
>few|-|TRBV4-3|TRBJ1-2
TGCGCCAGCAGCCAGGAGAAGGGATTCTATGGCTACACCTTC
CASSQEKGFYGYTF
>-|-|TRBV10-3|TRBJ2-7
TGTGCCATCGGGGAAGGAGCTAGAGCGAACGAGCAGTACTTC
CAIGEGARANEQYF
>-|-|TRBV20-1|TRBJ1-2
TGCAGTGCTACGCCGACGGAGGGCTACACCTTC
CSATPTEGYTF
>-|-|TRBV9|TRBJ2-3
TGTGCCAGCAGCGTAGATCTACAGGTAAAGGGTACGCAGTATTTT
CASSVDLQVKGTQYF
>-|-|TRBV27|TRBJ1-2
TGTGCCAGCAGTTTGAAGGCAGGGATCTTCCCCAACTATGGCTACACCTTC
CASSLKAGIFPNYGYTF
>-|-|TRBV7-8|TRBJ1-1
TGTGCCAGCAGCTTAAAACGACGAGCTTTCTTT
CASSLKRRAFF
>-|TRBD2|TRBV12-5|TRBJ2-1
TGTGCTAGTGGTTTCCCTAGCGGAGGATCCAATGAGCAGTTCTTC
CASGFPSGGSNEQFF
>many|TRBD1|TRBV6-6|TRBJ1-2
TGTGCCAGCAGTCCCACAGGGGACTATGGCTACACCTTC
CASSPTGDYGYTF
>few|-|TRBV12-3/TRBV12-4|TRBJ1-2
TGTGCCAGCAAAGACAGCTGGGGAGCTAACTATGGCTACACCTTC
CASKDSWGANYGYTF
>many|-|TRBV7-3|TRBJ2-3
TGTGCCAGCAGCTCGAACCCCTCCGGTACGCAGTATTTT
CASSSNPSGTQYF
>few|TRBD2|TRBV12-3/TRBV12-4|TRBJ2-5
TGTGCCAGCAGTCCCGGGACTAGCGGGGGGCACCAAGAGACCCAGTACTTC
CASSPGTSGGHQETQYF
>-|TRBD2|TRBV18|TRBJ2-7
TGTGCCAGCTCACCACTGGGACTAGCGGGGGGGCCCCACGAGCAGTACTTC
CASSPLGLAGGPHEQYF
>many|-|TRBV5-6|TRBJ1-2
TGTGCCAGCAGCTTGGTGGCAGGGGATGGCTACACCTTC
CASSLVAGDGYTF
>-|-|TRBV3-1|TRBJ2-6
TGTGCCAGCAGCCAAGCCTTTGGAGGGGCTGGGGCCAACGTCCTGACTTTC
CASSQAFGGAGANVLTF
>many|TRBD1|TRBV7-2|TRBJ1-4
TGTGCCAGCAGCTCCCGACAGGGCGGAGGTGAAAAACTGTTTTTT
CASSSRQGGGEKLFF
>many|-|TRBV5-1|TRBJ1-4
TGCGCCAGCAGCTTGGATGGGGTGGGGAATGAAAAACTGTTTTTT
CASSLDGVGNEKLFF
>-|-|TRBV20-1|TRBJ2-5
TGCAGTGCTACCCGGACCCAACAAGAGACCCAGTACTTC
CSATRTQQETQYF
>-|TRBD1|TRBV7-3|TRBJ2-3
TGTGCCAGCAGCCCGGACCACAGGGGAGATACGCAGTATTTT
CASSPDHRGDTQYF
>few|-|TRBV4-2|TRBJ2-7
TGTGCCAGCAGCCGTGGGGGCGCACCACGCGATGGTTACGAGCAGTACTTC
CASSRGGAPRDGYEQYF
>many|-|TRBV11-2|TRBJ2-7
TGTGCCAGCAGCTTAGATGGGGACGAGCAGTACTTC
CASSLDGDEQYF
>few|-|TRBV20-1|TRBJ1-4
TGCAGTGCTCAGGACAGTTGGACTAATGAAAAACTGTTTTTT
CSAQDSWTNEKLFF
>-|TRBD1|TRBV28|TRBJ2-5
TGTGCCAGCAGCTCCCGACAGGGTATGAAGACCCAGTACTTC
CASSSRQGMKTQYF
>many|-|TRBV9|TRBJ2-1
TGTGCCAGCAGCCTCACCCCACTCCAAGCGGTAAGCTCCTACAATGAGCAGTTCTTC
CASSLTPLQAVSSYNEQFF
>few|-|TRBV12-3/TRBV12-4|TRBJ2-4
TGTGCCAGCAGTTTTCGGGGGGCTGGGGGAAACATTCAGTACTTC
CASSFRGAGGNIQYF
>-|-|TRBV25-1|TRBJ2-1
TGTGCCAGCAGGGATAATGAGCAGTTCTTC
CASRDNEQFF
>-|TRBD1|TRBV12-3/TRBV12-4|TRBJ2-1
TGTGCCGGCAGTTTAGTCAGGGGGAGTTACAATGAGCAGTTCTTC
CAGSLVRGSYNEQFF
>-|TRBD2|TRBV7-2|TRBJ2-7
TGTGCCAGCAGCTTAAGCGGGGACCCCTCCTACGAGCAGTACTTC
CASSLSGDPSYEQYF
>many|-|TRBV5-6|TRBJ1-5
TGTGCCAGCAGCAGATCCGGGACCCCCGGGGCCCAGCATTTT
CASSRSGTPGAQHF
>-|-|TRBV7-8|TRBJ2-3
TGTGCCAGCATCCCTTACAGGTTTACTAGCACAGATACGCAGTATTTT
CASIPYRFTSTDTQYF
>few|TRBD1|TRBV28|TRBJ1-4
TGTGCCAGCAGCGCCATCAGGGGGACTAATGAAAAACTGTTTTTT
CASSAIRGTNEKLFF
>-|-|TRBV20-1|TRBJ2-3
TGCAGTGCTAGGGTTCCAGGAGATACGCAGTATTTT
CSARVPGDTQYF
>-|-|TRBV7-9|TRBJ1-2
TGTGCCAGCAGCTCCTGTACAGGTTGGGATGGCTACACCTTC
CASSSCTGWDGYTF